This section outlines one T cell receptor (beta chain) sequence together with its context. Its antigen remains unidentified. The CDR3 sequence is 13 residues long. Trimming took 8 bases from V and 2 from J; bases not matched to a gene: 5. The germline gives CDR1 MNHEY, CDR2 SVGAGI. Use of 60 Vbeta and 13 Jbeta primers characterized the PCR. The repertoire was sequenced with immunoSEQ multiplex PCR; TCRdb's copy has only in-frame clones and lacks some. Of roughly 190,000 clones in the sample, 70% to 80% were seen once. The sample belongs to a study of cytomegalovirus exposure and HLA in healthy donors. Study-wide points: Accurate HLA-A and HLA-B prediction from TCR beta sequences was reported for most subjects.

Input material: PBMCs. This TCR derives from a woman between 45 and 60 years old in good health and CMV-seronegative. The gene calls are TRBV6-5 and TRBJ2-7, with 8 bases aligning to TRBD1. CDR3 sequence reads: CASGTGGPYEQYF. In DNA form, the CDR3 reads TGTGCCAGCGGGACAGGCGGCCCCTACGAGCAGTACTTC.